This TCR beta chain is from a study of T-cell memory formation after mild COVID-19. Each CDR3 protein is one row after TCRdb ran MiXCR on the 5' RACE reads. The table lists 120,000 to 150,000 distinct CDR3 sequences, around 21% of them singletons. The sample consisted of PBMCs or a T cell subset sorted from them (not recorded which). The sequence was collected from an adult woman who had mild COVID-19 (a few samples of this study predate the infection). Cell type and time point are not known.

CDR3 coding DNA: TGTGCCACCAGGGACCCGGGACTCACAGATACGCAGTATTTT. This codes for CATRDPGLTDTQYF. This rearrangement joins TRBV24-1 to TRBJ2-3, with a tentative D call TRBD2 (6 bases). This CDR3 has 14 amino acids. Per germline, CDR1 KGHDR and CDR2 SFDVKD. The germline V and J ends were trimmed by 7 bases and 2 bases, with 12 bases remaining between them.